This T cell receptor beta chain appears in the sequencing data of a study of blood T cell repertoires in COVID-19. Overall study: PBMCs, B-cell-depleted T cells, or T cells provided the cDNA or gDNA that made up the material.

TCRdb's table, derived via immunoSEQ multiplex PCR, lists solely in-frame clones and lacks some. The table shows around 370,000 clones, with more than 75% occurring only once. Patients in Seattle were enrolled during active infection, then followed longitudinally. The TCR comes from a woman aged 50 to 65 with COVID-19, enrolled during active disease. The sample comprised peripheral blood.

The CDR3 coding sequence is TGTGCCAGTAGTAGAACACTCCTCTCAAGCAGGGATGAGCAGTTCTTC. It translates to CASSRTLLSSRDEQFF. The gene calls are TRBV19 and TRBJ2-1; a possible D gene is TRBD1 (5 bases). Germline loops: CDR1 LNHDA, CDR2 SQIVND (reference sequence). The CDR3 has 16 residues. The ends were cut back, 4 bases at V and 8 bases at J, with 21 bases in the middle.